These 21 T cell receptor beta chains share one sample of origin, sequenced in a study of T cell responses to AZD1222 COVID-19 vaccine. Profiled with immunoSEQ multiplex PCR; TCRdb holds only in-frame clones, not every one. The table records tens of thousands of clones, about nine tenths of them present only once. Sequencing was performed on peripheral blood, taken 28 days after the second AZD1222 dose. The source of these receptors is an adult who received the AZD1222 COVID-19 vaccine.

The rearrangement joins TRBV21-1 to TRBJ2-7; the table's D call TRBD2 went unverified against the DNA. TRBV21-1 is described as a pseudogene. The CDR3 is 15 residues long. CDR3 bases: TGTGCCAGCAGCAAAGCCGGGGAAAGCGCCTACGAGCAGTACTTC. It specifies CASSKAGESAYEQYF.

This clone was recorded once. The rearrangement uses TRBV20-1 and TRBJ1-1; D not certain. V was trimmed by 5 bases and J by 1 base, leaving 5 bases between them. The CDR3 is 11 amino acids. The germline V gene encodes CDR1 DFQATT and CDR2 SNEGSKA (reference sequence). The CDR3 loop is CSAPTNTEAFF. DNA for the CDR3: TGCAGTGCTCCGACGAACACTGAAGCTTTCTTT.

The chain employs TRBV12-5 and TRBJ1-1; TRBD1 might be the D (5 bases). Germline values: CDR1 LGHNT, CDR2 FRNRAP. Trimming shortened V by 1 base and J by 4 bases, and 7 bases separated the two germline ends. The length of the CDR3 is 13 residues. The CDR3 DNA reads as TGTGCTAGTGGTTTGGGGGGGTTCACTGAAGCTTTCTTT. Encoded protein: CASGLGGFTEAFF.

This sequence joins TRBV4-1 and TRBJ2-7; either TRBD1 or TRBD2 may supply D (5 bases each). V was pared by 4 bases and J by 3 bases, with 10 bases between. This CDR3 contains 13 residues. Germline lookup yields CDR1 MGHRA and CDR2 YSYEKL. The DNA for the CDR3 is TGCGCCAGCAGCCCACAGGCGGGCTACGAGCAGTACTTC. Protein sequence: CASSPQAGYEQYF.

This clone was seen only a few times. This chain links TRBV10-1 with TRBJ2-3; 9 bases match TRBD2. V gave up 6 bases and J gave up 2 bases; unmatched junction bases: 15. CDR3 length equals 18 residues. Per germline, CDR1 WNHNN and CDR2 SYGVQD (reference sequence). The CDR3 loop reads CASRYGLAGLTHTDTQYF. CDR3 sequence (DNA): TGCGCCAGCAGGTACGGGCTAGCGGGACTCACACACACAGATACGCAGTATTTT.

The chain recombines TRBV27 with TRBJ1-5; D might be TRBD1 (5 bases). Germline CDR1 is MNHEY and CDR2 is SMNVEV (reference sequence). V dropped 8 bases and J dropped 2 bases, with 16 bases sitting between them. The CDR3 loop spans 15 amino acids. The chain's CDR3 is CASRPFGDGNQPQHF. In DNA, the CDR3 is TGTGCCAGCCGTCCCTTCGGGGACGGCAATCAGCCCCAGCATTTT.

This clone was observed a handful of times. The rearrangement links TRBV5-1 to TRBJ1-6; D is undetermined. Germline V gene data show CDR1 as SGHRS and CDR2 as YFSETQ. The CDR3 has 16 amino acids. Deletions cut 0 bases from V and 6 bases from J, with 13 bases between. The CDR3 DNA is TGCGCCAGCAGCTTGGATGCCGGGCGGGCTAATTCACCCCTCCACTTT. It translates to CASSLDAGRANSPLHF. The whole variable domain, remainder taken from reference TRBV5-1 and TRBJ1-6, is KAGVTQTPRYLIKTRGQQVTLSCSPISGHRSVSWYQQTPGQGLQFLFEYFSETQRNKGNFPGRFSGRQFSNSRSEMNVSTLELGDSALYLCASSLDAGRANSPLHFGNGTRLTVT.

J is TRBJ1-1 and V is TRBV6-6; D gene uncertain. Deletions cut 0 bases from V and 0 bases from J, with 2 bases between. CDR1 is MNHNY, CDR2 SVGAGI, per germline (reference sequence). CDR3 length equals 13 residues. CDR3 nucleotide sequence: TGTGCCAGCAGTTACTCCATGAACACTGAAGCTTTCTTT. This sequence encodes CASSYSMNTEAFF.

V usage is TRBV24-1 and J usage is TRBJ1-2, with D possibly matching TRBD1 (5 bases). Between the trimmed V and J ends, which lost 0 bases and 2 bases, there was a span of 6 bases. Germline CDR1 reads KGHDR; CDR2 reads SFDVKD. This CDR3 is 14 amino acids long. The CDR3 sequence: CATSDLRGNYGYTF. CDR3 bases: TGTGCCACCAGTGATTTGAGGGGAAACTATGGCTACACCTTC.

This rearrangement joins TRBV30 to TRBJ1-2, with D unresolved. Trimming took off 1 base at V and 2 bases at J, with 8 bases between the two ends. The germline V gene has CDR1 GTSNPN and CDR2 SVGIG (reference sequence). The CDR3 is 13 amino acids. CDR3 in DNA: TGTGCCTGGAGTGGAGTAACGAACTATGGCTACACCTTC. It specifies CAWSGVTNYGYTF.

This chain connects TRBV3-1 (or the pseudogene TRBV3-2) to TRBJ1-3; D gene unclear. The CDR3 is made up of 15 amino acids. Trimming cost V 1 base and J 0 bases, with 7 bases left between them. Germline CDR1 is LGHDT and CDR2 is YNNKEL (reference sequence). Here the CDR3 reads CASSQGVSSGNTIYF. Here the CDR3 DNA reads TGTGCCAGCAGCCAAGGTGTCAGCTCTGGAAACACCATATATTTT.

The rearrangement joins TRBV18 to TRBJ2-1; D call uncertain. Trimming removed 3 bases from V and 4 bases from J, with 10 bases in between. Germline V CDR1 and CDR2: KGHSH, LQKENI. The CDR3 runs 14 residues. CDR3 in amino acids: CASSPDRSYNEQFF. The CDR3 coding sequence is TGTGCCAGCTCACCCGACCGGAGTTACAATGAGCAGTTCTTC.

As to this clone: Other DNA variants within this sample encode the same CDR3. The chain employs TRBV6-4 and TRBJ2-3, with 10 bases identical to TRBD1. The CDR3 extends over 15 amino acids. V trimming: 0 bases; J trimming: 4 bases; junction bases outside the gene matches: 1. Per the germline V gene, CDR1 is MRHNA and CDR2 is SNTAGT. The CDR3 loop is CASSDSTGGADTQYF. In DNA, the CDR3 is TGTGCCAGCAGTGACTCGACAGGGGGCGCAGATACGCAGTATTTT.

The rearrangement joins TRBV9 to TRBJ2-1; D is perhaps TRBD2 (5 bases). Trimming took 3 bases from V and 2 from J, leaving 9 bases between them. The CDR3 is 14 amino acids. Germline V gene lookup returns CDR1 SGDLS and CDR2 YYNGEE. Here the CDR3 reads CASSGQLAYNEQFF. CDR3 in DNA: TGTGCCAGCAGCGGGCAACTAGCCTACAATGAGCAGTTCTTC.

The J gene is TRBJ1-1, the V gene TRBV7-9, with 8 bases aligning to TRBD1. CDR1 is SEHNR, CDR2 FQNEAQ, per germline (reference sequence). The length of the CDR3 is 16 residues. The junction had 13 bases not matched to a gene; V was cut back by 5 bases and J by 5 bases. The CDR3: CASSRVTGGRGTEAFF. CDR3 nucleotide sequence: TGTGCCAGCAGCCGCGTCACAGGGGGGAGAGGTACTGAAGCTTTCTTT.

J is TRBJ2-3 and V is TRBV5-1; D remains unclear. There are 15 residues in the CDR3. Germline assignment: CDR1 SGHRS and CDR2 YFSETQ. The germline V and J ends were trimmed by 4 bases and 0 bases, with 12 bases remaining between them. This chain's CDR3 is CASSTTPLSTDTQYF. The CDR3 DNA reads TGCGCCAGCAGCACTACACCACTTAGCACAGATACGCAGTATTTT.

The CDR3 DNA is TGTGCCAGCAGCTTAGTAACAGGGGGCGGCGAGCAGTACTTC. Amino acids: CASSLVTGGGEQYF. This chain links TRBV11-2 with TRBJ2-7, with 9 bases aligning to TRBD1. The trim removed 1 base at V and 6 bases at J, leaving 4 bases unmatched. The germline gives CDR1 SGHAT, CDR2 FQNNGV. The CDR3 loop spans 14 amino acids.

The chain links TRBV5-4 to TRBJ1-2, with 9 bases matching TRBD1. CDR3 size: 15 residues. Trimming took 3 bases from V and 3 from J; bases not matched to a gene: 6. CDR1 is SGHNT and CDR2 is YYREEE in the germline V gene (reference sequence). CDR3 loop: CASSWTGTGYYGYTF. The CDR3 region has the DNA TGTGCCAGCAGCTGGACCGGGACAGGGTACTATGGCTACACCTTC.

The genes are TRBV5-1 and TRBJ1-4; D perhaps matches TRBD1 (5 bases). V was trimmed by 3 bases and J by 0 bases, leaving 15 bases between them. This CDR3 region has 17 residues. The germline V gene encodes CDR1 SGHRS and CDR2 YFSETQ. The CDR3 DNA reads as TGCGCCAGCAGCTATGGGGCGACCCCTGCAACTAATGAAAAACTGTTTTTT. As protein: CASSYGATPATNEKLFF.

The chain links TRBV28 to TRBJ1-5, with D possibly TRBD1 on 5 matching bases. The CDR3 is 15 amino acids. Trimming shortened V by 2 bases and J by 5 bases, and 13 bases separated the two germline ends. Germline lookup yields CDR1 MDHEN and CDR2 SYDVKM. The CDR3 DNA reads TGTGCCAGCAGTTTAGTTCAGGGTATCCATCAGCCCCAGCATTTT. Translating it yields CASSLVQGIHQPQHF.

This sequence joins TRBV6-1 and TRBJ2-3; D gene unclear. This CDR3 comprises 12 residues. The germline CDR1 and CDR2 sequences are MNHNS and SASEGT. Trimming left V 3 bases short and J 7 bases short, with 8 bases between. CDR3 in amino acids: CASSDTAYTQYF. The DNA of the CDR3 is TGTGCCAGCAGTGATACGGCCTATACGCAGTATTTT.